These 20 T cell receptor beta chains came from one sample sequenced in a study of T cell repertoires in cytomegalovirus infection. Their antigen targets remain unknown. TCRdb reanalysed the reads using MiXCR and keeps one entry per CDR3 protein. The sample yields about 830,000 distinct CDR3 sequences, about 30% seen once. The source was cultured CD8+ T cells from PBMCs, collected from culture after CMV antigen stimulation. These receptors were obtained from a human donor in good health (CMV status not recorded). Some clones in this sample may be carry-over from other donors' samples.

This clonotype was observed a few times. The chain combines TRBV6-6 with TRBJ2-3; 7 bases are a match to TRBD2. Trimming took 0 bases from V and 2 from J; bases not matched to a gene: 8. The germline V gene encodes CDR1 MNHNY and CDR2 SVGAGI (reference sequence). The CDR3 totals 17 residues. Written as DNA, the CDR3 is TGTGCCAGCAGTTACTCCCAACAGCGGGGCCCCACAGATACGCAGTATTTT. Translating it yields CASSYSQQRGPTDTQYF.

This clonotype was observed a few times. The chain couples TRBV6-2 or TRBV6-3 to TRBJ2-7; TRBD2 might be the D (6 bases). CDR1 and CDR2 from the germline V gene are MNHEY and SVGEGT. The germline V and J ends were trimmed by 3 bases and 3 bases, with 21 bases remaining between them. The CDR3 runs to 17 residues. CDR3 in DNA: TGTGCCAGCAGTTATACGCGAGAAGGGCTAGCGTTCTACGAGCAGTACGTC. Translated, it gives CASSYTREGLAFYEQYV.

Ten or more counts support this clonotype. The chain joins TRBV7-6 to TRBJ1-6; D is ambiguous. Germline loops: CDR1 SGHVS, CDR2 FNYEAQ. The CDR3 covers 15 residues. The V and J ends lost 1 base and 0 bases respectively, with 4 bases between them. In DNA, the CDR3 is TGTGCCAGCAGCTTAGGGAGCTCCTATAATTCACCCCTCCACTTT. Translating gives CASSLGSSYNSPLHF.

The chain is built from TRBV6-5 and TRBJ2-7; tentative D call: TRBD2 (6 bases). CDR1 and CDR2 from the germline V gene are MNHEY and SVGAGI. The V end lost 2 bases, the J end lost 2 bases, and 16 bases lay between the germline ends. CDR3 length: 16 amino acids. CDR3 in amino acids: CASSYQTGGRTYEQYF. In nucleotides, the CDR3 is TGTGCCAGCAGTTACCAAACCGGAGGGAGAACCTACGAGCAGTACTTC.

CDR3 nucleotides: TGTGCTTCAAGGCATTCTGGAAACACCATATATTTT. This sequence encodes CASRHSGNTIYF. The chain couples TRBV12-5 to TRBJ1-3; D unclear. CDR3 size: 12 residues. Trimming left V 11 bases short and J 1 base short, with 9 bases between. CDR1 and CDR2 (germline): LGHNT, FRNRAP.

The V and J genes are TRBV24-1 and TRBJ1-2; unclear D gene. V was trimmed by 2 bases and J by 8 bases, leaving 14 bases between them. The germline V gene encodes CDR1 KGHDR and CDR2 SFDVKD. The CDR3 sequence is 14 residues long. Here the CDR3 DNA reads TGTGCCACCAGTGATTCGACCAGGACTCCCGGCTACACCTTC. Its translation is CATSDSTRTPGYTF.

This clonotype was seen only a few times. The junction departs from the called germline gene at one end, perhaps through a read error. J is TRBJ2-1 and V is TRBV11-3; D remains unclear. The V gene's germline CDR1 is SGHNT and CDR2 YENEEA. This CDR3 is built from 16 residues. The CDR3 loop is CASSLEAHRAYNEQFF. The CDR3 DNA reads TGTGCCAGCAGCCTAGAGGCGCACAGAGCCTACAATGAGCAGTTCTTC.

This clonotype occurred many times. CDR3 DNA: TGTGCCAGCAGCTTAACGGCGGAATCCTACGAGCAGTACTTC. Protein: CASSLTAESYEQYF. The V and J genes are TRBV7-6 and TRBJ2-7; no definite D call. V lost 2 bases to trimming and J lost 1 base, with 9 bases between them. The CDR3 extends over 14 amino acids. Per germline, CDR1 SGHVS and CDR2 FNYEAQ.

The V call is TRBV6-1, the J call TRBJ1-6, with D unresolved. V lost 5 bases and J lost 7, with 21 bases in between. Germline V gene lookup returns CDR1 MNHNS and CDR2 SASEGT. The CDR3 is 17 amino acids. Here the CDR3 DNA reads TGTGCCAGCAGTCCCCTGGTAGTCGATGGGGTGAATTCACCCCTCCACTTT. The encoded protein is CASSPLVVDGVNSPLHF.

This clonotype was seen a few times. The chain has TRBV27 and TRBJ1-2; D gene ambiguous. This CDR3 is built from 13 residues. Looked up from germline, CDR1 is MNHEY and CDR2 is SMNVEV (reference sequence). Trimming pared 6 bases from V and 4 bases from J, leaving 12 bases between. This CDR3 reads CASSDTRLYGYTF. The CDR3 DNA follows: TGTGCCAGCAGCGACACCCGACTCTATGGCTACACCTTC.

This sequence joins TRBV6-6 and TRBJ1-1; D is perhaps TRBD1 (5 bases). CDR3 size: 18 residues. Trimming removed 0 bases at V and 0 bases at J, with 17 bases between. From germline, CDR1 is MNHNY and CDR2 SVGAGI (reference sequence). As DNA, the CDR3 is TGTGCCAGCAGTTACTCGAAGACAGAGAAAGGAGTGAACACTGAAGCTTTCTTT. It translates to CASSYSKTEKGVNTEAFF.

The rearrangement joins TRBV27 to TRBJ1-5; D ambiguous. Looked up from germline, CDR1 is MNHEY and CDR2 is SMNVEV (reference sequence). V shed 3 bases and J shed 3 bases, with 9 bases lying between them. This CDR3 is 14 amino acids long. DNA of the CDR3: TGTGCCAGCAGTTTTCTCGGGGACAATCAGCCCCAGCATTTT. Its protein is CASSFLGDNQPQHF.

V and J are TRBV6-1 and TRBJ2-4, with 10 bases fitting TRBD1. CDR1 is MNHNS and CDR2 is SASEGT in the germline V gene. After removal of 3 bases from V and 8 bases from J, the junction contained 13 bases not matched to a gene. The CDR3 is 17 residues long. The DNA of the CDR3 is TGTGCCAGCAGTGATGGGGACAGGGGTAGGTTCGATGACATTCAGTACTTC. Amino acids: CASSDGDRGRFDDIQYF.

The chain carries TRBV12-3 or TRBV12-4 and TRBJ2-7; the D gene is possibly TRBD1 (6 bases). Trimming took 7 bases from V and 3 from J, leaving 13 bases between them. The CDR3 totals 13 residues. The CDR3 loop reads CASKPGHHYEQYF. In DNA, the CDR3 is TGTGCCAGCAAACCGGGACACCACTACGAGCAGTACTTC.

The CDR3 spells CASSKGTGPYLLRSTDTQYF. The CDR3 DNA reads as TGTGCCAGCAGCAAAGGGACAGGCCCCTACCTTTTGCGAAGCACAGATACGCAGTATTTT. V is TRBV14 and J is TRBJ2-3; 8 bases are a match to TRBD1. CDR1 SGHDN and CDR2 FVKESK come from the germline V gene. V was clipped by 5 bases and J by 0 bases; unmatched bases: 19. This CDR3 comprises 20 residues.

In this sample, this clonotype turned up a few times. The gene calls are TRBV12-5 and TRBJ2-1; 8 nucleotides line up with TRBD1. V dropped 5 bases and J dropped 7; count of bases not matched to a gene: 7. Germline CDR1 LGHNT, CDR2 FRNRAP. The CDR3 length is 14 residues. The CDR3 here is CASGRPDRANEQFF. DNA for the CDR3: TGTGCTAGTGGTCGTCCGGACAGGGCTAATGAGCAGTTCTTC.

DNA for the CDR3: TGCAGTGCGAAGCTCCAGGGGATGAACACTGAAGCTTTCTTT. Translating it yields CSAKLQGMNTEAFF. V gene TRBV20-1 combines with J gene TRBJ1-1; D perhaps matches TRBD1 (6 bases). Trimming left V 6 bases short and J 0 bases short, with 14 bases between. Germline values: CDR1 DFQATT, CDR2 SNEGSKA (reference sequence). This CDR3 contains 14 residues.

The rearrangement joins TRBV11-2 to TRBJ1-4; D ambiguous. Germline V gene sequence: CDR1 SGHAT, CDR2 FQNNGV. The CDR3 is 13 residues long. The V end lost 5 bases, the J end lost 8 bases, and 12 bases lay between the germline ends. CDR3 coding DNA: TGTGCCAGCAGCCAGAGTGAGACCGAAAAACTGTTTTTT. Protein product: CASSQSETEKLFF.

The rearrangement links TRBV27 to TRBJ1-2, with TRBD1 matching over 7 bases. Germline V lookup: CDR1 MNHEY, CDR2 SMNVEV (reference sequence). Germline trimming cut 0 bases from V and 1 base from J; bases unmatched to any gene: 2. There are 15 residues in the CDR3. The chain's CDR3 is CASSLSGTDNYGYTF. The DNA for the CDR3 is TGTGCCAGCAGTTTATCGGGGACAGATAACTATGGCTACACCTTC.

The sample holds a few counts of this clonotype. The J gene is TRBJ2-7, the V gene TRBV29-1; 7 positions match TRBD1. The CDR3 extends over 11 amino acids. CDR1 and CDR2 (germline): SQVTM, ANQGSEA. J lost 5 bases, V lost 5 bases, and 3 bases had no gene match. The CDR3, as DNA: TGCAGCGTTAGACAGGGTAACGAGCAGTACGTC. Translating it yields CSVRQGNEQYV.